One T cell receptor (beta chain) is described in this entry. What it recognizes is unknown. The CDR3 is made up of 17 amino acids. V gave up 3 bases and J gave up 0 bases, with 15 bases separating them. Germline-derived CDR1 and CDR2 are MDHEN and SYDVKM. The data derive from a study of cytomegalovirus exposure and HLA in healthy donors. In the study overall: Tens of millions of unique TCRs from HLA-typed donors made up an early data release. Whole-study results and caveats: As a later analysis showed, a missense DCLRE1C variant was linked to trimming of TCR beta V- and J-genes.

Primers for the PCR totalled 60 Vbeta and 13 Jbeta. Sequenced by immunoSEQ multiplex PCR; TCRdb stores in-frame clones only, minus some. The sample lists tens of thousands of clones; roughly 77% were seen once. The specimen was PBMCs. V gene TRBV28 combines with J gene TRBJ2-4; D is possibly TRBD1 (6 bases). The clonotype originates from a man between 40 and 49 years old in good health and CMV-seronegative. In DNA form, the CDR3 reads TGTGCCAGCAGTTTCGTTTATGGGGGCCTAGCCAAAAACATTCAGTACTTC. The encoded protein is CASSFVYGGLAKNIQYF.